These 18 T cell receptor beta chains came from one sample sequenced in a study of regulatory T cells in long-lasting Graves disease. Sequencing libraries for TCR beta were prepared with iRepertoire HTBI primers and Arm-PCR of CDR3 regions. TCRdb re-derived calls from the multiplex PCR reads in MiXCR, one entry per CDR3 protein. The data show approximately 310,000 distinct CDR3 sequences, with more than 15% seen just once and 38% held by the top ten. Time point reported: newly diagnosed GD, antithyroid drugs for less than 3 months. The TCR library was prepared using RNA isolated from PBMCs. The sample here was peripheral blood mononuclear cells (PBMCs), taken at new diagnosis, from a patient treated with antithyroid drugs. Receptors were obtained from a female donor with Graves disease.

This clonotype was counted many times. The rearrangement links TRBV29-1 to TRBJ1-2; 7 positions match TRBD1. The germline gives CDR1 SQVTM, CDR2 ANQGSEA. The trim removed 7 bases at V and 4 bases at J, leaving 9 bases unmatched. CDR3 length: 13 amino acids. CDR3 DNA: TGCAGCGGGCGGGACAGCTTAACCTATGGCTACACCTTC. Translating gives CSGRDSLTYGYTF.

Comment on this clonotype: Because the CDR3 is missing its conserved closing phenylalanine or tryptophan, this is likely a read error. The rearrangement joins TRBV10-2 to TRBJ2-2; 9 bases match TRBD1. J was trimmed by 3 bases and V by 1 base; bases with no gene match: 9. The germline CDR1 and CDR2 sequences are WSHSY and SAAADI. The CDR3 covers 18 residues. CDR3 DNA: TGCGCCAGCAGTGAGTTCCCCCCTGGGACAGGGCACACCGGGGAGCTGTTTTGT. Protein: CASSEFPPGTGHTGELFC.

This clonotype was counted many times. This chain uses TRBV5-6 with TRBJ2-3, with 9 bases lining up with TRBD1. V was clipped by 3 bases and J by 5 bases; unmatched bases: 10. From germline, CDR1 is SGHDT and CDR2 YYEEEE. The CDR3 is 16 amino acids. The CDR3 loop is CASSWRWTGAGDTQYF. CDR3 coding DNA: TGTGCCAGCAGCTGGAGGTGGACAGGGGCAGGAGATACGCAGTATTTT.

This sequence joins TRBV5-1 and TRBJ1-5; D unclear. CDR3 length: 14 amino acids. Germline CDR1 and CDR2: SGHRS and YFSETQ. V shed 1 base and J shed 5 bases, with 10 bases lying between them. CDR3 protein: CASSLYGSDQPQHF. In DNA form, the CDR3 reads TGCGCCAGCAGCTTGTACGGGAGCGATCAGCCCCAGCATTTT.

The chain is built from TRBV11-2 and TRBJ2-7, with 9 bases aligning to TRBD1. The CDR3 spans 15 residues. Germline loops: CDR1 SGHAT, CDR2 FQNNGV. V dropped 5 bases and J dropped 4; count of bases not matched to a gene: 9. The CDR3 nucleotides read TGTGCCAGCAGCCATGCCGGGACAGGGAGATACGAGCAGTACTTC. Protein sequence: CASSHAGTGRYEQYF.

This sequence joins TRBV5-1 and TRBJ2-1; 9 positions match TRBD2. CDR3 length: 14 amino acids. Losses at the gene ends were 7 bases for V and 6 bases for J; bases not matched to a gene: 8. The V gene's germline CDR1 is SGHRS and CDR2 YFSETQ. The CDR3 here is CASGPFSGSNEQFF. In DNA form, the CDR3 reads TGCGCCAGCGGTCCCTTTAGCGGGAGCAATGAGCAGTTCTTC.

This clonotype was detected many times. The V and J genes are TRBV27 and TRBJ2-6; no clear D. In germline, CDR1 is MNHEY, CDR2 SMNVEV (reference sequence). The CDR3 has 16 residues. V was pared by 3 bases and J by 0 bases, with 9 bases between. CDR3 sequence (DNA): TGTGCCAGCAGTTTTTTGGGGATCTCTGGGGCCAACGTCCTGACTTTC. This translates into CASSFLGISGANVLTF.

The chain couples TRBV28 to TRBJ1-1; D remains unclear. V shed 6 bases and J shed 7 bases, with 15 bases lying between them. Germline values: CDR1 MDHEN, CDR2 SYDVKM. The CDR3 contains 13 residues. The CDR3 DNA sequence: TGTGCCAGCAGCCAAGGGAGAGTAGATGAAGCTTTCTTT. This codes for CASSQGRVDEAFF.

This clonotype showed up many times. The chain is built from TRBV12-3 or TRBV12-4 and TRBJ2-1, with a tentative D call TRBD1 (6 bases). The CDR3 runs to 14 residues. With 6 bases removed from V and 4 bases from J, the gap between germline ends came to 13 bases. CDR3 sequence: CASRGTGQYNEQFF. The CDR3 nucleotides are TGTGCCAGCAGAGGTACAGGACAGTACAATGAGCAGTTCTTC.

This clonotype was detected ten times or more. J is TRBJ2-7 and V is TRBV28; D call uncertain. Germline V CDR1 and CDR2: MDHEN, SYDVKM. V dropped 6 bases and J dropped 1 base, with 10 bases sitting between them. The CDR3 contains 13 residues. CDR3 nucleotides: TGTGCCAGCAGCCCGGGTCCGTCCTACGAGCAGTACTTC. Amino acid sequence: CASSPGPSYEQYF. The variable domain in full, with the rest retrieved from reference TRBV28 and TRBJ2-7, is DVKVTQSSRYLVKRTGEKVFLECVQDMDHENMFWYRQDPGLGLRLIYFSYDVKMKEKGDIPEGYSVSREKKERFSLILESASTNQTSMYLCASSPGPSYEQYFGPGTRLTVT.

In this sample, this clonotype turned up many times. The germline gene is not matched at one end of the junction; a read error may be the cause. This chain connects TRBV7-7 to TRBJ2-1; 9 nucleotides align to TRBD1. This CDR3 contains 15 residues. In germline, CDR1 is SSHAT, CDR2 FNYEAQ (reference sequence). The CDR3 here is CASSEGQGSTNEQFF. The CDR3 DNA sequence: TGTGCTAGCAGCGAAGGACAGGGGAGCACAAATGAGCAGTTCTTC.

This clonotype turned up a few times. CDR3 DNA sequence: TGTGCCAGCACCGACCAATACGAGCAGTACTTC. This translates into CASTDQYEQYF. The chain joins TRBV28 to TRBJ2-7; the D is unclear. Germline loops: CDR1 MDHEN, CDR2 SYDVKM. Trimming took off 7 bases at V and 4 bases at J, with 8 bases between the two ends. The CDR3 covers 11 residues.

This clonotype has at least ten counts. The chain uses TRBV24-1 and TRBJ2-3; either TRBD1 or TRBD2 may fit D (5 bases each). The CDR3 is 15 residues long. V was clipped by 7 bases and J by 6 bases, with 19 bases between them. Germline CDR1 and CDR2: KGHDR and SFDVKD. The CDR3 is CATRGTTSPSDTQYF. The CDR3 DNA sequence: TGTGCCACCAGAGGGACCACCTCCCCTTCGGATACGCAGTATTTT.

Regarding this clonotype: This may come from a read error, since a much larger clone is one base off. The CDR3 bases are TGTGCCAGCAGTTACTATCGGGGGGCCACTGAAGCTTTCTTT. It codes for CASSYYRGATEAFF. V is TRBV6-5 and J is TRBJ1-1; perhaps TRBD1 as D (6 bases). CDR1 MNHEY and CDR2 SVGAGI come from the germline V gene. V lost 1 base, J lost 4 bases, and 10 bases lay in between. This CDR3 is built from 14 residues.

CDR3 amino acids: CASSHRPGTSYQETQYF. The CDR3 DNA reads as TGTGCCAGCTCACACAGACCCGGGACATCATACCAAGAGACCCAGTACTTC. The chain joins TRBV18 to TRBJ2-5, with D perhaps matching TRBD1 (6 bases). The V gene's germline CDR1 is KGHSH and CDR2 LQKENI. V was trimmed by 4 bases and J by 0 bases, leaving 18 bases between them. The CDR3 runs 17 residues.

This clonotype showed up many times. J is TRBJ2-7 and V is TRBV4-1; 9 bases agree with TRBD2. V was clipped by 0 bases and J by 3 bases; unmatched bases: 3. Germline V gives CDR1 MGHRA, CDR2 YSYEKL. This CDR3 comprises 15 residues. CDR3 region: CASSQDSGSRYEQYF. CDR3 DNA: TGCGCCAGCAGCCAAGATAGCGGGAGCCGCTACGAGCAGTACTTC.

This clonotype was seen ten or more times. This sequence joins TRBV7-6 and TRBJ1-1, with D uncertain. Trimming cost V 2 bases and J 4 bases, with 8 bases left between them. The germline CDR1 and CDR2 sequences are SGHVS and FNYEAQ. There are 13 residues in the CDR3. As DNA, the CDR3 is TGTGCCAGCAGCTTATTGGTGACCACTGAAGCTTTCTTT. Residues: CASSLLVTTEAFF.

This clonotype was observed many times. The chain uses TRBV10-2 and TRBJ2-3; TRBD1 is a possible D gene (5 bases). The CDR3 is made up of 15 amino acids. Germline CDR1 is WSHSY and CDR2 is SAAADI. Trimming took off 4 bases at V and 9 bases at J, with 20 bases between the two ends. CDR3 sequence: CASSVPGSLGATQYF. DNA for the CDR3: TGCGCCAGCAGTGTTCCTGGATCCCTAGGGGCCACGCAGTATTTT.